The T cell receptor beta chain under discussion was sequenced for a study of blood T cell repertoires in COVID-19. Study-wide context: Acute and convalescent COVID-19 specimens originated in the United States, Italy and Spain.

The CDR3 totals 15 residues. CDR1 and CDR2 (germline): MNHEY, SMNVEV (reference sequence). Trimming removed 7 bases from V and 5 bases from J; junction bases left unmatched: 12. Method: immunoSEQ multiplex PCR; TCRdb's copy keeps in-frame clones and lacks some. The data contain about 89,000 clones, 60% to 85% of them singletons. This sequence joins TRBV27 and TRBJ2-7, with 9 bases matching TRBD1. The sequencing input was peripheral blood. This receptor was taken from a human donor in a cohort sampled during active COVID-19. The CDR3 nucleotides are TGTGCCAGCAAGGGATCGGGACAGGGACGCCACGAGCAGTACTTC. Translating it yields CASKGSGQGRHEQYF.